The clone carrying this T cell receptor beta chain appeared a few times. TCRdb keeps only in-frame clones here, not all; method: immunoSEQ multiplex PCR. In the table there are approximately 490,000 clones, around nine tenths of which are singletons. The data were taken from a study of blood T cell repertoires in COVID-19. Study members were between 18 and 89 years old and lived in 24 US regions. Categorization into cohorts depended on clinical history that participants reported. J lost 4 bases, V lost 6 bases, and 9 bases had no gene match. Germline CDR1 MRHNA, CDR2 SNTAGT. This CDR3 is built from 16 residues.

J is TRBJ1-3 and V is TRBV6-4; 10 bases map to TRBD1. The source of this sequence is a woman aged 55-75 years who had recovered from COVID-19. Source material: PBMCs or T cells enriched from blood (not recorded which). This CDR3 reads CASRRRDRGPGNTIYF. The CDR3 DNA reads TGTGCCAGCAGGCGTCGGGACAGGGGACCGGGAAACACCATATATTTT.